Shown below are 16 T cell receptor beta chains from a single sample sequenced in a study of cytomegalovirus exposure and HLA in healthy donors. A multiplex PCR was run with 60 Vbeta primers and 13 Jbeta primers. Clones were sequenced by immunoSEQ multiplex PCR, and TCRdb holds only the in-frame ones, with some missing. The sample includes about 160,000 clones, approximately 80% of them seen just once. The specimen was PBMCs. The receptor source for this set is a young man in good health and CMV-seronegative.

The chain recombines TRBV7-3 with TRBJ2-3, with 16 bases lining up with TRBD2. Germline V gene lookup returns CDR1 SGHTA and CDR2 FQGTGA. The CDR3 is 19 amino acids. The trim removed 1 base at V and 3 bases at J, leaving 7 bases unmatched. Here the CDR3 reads CASSLIGTSGRAWTDTQYF. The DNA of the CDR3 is TGTGCCAGCAGCTTAATTGGGACTAGCGGGAGGGCATGGACAGATACGCAGTATTTT.

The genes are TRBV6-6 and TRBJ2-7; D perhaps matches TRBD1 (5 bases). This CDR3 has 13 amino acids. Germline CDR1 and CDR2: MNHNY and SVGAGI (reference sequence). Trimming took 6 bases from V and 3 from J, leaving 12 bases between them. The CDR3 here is CASSPGHRYEQYF. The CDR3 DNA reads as TGTGCCAGCAGCCCCGGACACCGCTACGAGCAGTACTTC.

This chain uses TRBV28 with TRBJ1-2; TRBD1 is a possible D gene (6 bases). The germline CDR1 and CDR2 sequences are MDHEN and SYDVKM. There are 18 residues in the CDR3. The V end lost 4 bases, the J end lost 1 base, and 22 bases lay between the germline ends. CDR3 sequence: CASSWAQGPGANNYGYTF. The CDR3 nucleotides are TGTGCCAGCAGTTGGGCACAGGGTCCAGGGGCCAATAACTATGGCTACACCTTC.

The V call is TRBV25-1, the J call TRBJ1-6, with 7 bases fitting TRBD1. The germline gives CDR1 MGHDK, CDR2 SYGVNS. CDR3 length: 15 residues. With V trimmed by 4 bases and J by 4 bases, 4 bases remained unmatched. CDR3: CASSGSGGYNSPLHF. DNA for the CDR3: TGTGCCAGCAGTGGGTCAGGGGGATATAATTCACCCCTCCACTTT.

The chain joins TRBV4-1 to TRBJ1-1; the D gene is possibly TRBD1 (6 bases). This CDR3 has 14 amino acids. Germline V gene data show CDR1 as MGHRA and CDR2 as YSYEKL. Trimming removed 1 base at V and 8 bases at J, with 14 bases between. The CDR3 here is CASSQGPDSLEAFF. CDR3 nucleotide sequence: TGCGCCAGCAGCCAAGGGCCGGACAGCCTAGAAGCTTTCTTT.

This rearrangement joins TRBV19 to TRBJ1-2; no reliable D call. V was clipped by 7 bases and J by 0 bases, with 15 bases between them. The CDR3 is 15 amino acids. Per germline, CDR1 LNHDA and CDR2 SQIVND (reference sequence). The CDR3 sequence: CASTILGTPNYGYTF. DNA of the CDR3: TGTGCCAGTACCATCCTGGGCACCCCTAACTATGGCTACACCTTC.

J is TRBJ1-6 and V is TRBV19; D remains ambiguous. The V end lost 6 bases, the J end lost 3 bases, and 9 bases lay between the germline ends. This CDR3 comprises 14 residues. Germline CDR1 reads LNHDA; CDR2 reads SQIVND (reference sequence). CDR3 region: CASREGDYNSPLHF. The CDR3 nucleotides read TGTGCCAGTAGGGAGGGTGACTATAATTCACCCCTCCACTTT.

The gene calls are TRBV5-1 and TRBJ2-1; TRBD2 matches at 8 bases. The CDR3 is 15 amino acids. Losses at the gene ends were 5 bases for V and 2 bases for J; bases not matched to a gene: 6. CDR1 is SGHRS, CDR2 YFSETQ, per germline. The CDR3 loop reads CASRLSGSPYNEQFF. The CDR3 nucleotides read TGCGCCAGCAGGTTAAGCGGGAGCCCCTACAATGAGCAGTTCTTC. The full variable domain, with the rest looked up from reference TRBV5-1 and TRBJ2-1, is KAGVTQTPRYLIKTRGQQVTLSCSPISGHRSVSWYQQTPGQGLQFLFEYFSETQRNKGNFPGRFSGRQFSNSRSEMNVSTLELGDSALYLCASRLSGSPYNEQFFGPGTRLTVL.

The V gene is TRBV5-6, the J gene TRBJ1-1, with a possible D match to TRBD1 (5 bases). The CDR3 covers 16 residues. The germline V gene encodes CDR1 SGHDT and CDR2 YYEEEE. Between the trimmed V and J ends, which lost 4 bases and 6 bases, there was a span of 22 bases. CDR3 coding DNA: TGTGCCAGCAGCAAGCTCTCCTGGGGCAGCCAGGCTGAAGCTTTCTTT. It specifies CASSKLSWGSQAEAFF.

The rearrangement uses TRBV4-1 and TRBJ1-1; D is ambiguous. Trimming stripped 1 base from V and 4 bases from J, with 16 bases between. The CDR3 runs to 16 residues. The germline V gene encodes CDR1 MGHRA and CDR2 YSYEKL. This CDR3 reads CASSQVKWLLGTEAFF. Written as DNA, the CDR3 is TGCGCCAGCAGCCAAGTTAAGTGGCTCCTTGGCACTGAAGCTTTCTTT.

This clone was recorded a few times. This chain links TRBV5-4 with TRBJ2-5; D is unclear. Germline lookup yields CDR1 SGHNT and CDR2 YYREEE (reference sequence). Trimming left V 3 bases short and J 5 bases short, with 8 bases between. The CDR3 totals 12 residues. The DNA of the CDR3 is TGTGCCAGCAGCTACTCCGCGGAGACCCAGTACTTC. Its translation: CASSYSAETQYF.

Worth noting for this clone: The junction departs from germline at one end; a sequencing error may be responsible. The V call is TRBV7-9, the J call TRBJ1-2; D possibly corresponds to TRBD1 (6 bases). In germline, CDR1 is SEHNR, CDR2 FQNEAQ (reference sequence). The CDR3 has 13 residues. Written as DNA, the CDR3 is TGTTCCAGCAGCTTGGGAGGGGGTCTTGGCTACACCTTC. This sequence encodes CSSSLGGGLGYTF.

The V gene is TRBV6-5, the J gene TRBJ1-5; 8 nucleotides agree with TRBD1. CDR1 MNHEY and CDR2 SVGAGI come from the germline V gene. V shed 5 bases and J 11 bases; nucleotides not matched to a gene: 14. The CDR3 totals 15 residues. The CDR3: CASSPGQVNRPAQHF. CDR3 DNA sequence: TGTGCCAGCAGTCCGGGACAGGTAAACCGTCCGGCCCAGCATTTT.

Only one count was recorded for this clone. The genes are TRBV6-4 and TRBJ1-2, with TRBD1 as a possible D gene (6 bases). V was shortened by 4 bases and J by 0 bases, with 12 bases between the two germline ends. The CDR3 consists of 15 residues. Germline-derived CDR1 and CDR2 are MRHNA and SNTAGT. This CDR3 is CASSAGGGPNYGYTF. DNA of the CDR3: TGTGCCAGCAGTGCCGGCGGGGGCCCTAACTATGGCTACACCTTC.

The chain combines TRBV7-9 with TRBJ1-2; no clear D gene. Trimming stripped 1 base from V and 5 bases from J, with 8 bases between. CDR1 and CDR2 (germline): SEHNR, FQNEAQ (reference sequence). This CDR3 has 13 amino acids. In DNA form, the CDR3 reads TGTGCCAGCAGCTTAGACCGACTATATGGCTACACCTTC. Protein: CASSLDRLYGYTF.

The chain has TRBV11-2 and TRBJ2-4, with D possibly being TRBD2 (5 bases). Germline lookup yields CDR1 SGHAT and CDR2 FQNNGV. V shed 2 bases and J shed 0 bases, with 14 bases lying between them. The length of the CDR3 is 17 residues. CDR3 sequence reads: CASSLPGRTLAKNIQYF. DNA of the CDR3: TGTGCCAGCAGCTTACCCGGAAGGACTTTAGCCAAAAACATTCAGTACTTC.